This T cell receptor (beta chain) was documented in a study of cytomegalovirus exposure and HLA in healthy donors. The protocol was immunoSEQ multiplex PCR, while the TCRdb copy is restricted to in-frame clones and leaves out a portion. The sample lists roughly 110,000 clones; around 89% were seen once. Trimming left V 5 bases short and J 10 bases short, with 9 bases between. The CDR3 runs 10 residues. Germline V gene data show CDR1 as SGHVS and CDR2 as FQNEAQ. Material: PBMCs. The chain is built from TRBV7-8 and TRBJ2-7, with a weak D call TRBD2 (5 bases). The TCR originated in a woman aged 18-30 years in good health and CMV-seropositive. The CDR3 spells CASSDGKQYF. For the CDR3, the DNA is TGTGCCAGCAGCGACGGGAAACAGTACTTC.